The 19 T cell receptor beta chains below all came from one sample that was sequenced in a study of CD8+ T cells in alopecia areata. RNA was isolated and reverse transcribed to cDNA, the sequencing template. Some clones are missing from TCRdb's copy, which holds only in-frame ones; the method was immunoSEQ multiplex PCR. Of 100,000 to 150,000 clones in the sample, approximately 49% were seen once. The source material was CD8+ T cells sorted from blood, sampled at week 0. These receptors all come from a human donor with alopecia areata.

This clone appeared once. J is TRBJ2-3 and V is TRBV5-4, with no clear D. Per germline, CDR1 SGHNT and CDR2 YYREEE (reference sequence). V gave up 2 bases and J gave up 4 bases, with 14 bases separating them. The length of the CDR3 is 15 residues. The CDR3: CASSFPDASPDTQYF. CDR3 sequence (DNA): TGTGCCAGCAGCTTCCCCGACGCGAGCCCAGATACGCAGTATTTT.

There are a few counts of this clone. The sample holds other DNA sequences that translate to the same CDR3. The chain recombines TRBV29-1 with TRBJ1-1, with no clear D. Germline CDR1 SQVTM, CDR2 ANQGSEA. Trimming shortened V by 6 bases and J by 0 bases, and 8 bases separated the two germline ends. The CDR3 is 12 amino acids. CDR3 protein: CSVEVMNTEAFF. The CDR3 bases are TGCAGCGTGGAGGTCATGAACACTGAAGCTTTCTTT.

The CDR3: CASIALGMNTEAFF. CDR3 coding DNA: TGTGCCAGCATCGCATTAGGGATGAACACTGAAGCTTTCTTT. The rearrangement joins TRBV6-5 to TRBJ1-1; D not resolved. Germline V gene lookup returns CDR1 MNHEY and CDR2 SVGAGI. V lost 7 bases and J 0 bases, leaving 12 bases between the germline ends. This CDR3 spans 14 amino acids.

The chain has TRBV15 and TRBJ1-6; a possible D gene is TRBD1 (5 bases). With 0 bases removed from V and 5 bases from J, the gap between germline ends came to 8 bases. Germline CDR1 reads LNHNV; CDR2 reads YYDKDF (reference sequence). This CDR3 spans 15 amino acids. CDR3 DNA: TGTGCCACCAGCAGAGACTGGGGGGATAATTCACCCCTCCACTTT. Its protein is CATSRDWGDNSPLHF.

This chain uses TRBV2 with TRBJ2-5; 7 bases agree with TRBD1. The J call may be faulty, since TRBJ2-7 better matches the DNA end. The CDR3 sequence is 16 residues long. Germline loops: CDR1 SNHLY, CDR2 FYNNEI. The CDR3 here is CASSGHPGTVTHEQYF. CDR3 coding DNA: TGTGCCAGCAGTGGTCACCCGGGGACAGTAACCCACGAGCAGTACTTC.

The chain has TRBV13 and TRBJ1-2; 9 bases fit TRBD1. J lost 5 bases, V lost 4 bases, and 8 bases had no gene match. Germline V lookup: CDR1 PRHDT, CDR2 FYEKMQ (reference sequence). The CDR3 is 15 residues long. The CDR3 protein is CASSSPGQGLYGYTF. The DNA for the CDR3 is TGTGCCAGCAGCTCGCCCGGACAGGGGTTGTATGGCTACACCTTC.

This clone was counted once. The J gene is TRBJ2-5, the V gene TRBV30; 9 nucleotides agree with TRBD2. The CDR3 contains 15 residues. Germline-derived CDR1 and CDR2 are GTSNPN and SVGIG (reference sequence). Germline trimming cut 2 bases from V and 5 bases from J; bases unmatched to any gene: 9. Here the CDR3 reads CAWSYSGGTLETQYF. DNA for the CDR3: TGTGCCTGGAGTTACAGCGGGGGGACGTTGGAGACCCAGTACTTC.

V is TRBV4-1 and J is TRBJ1-2; 7 bases are shared with TRBD1. In germline, CDR1 is MGHRA, CDR2 YSYEKL. The V and J ends lost 4 bases and 8 bases, in that order; junction bases with no gene match: 10. The CDR3 is made up of 14 amino acids. CDR3 nucleotides: TGCGCCAGCAGCCCCGTGGCAGGGGGGATCGGCTACACCTTC. It encodes CASSPVAGGIGYTF.

This clone has at least ten counts. This sequence joins TRBV7-9 and TRBJ2-1; D might be TRBD2 (5 bases). Trimming left V 0 bases short and J 8 bases short, with 5 bases between. This CDR3 comprises 12 residues. CDR1 SEHNR and CDR2 FQNEAQ come from the germline V gene (reference sequence). Here the CDR3 reads CASSLARDEQFF. The CDR3 bases are TGTGCCAGCAGCTTAGCGCGGGATGAGCAGTTCTTC.

The CDR3 protein is CSVEDESGGELFF. The DNA for the CDR3 is TGCAGCGTTGAGGACGAAAGCGGCGGGGAGCTGTTTTTT. V is TRBV29-1 and J is TRBJ2-2; D might be TRBD2 (5 bases). CDR1 is SQVTM and CDR2 is ANQGSEA in the germline V gene. V was cut by 3 bases and J by 7 bases, with 12 bases left in between. The CDR3 is 13 amino acids.

This clone was counted a few times. The CDR3 DNA is TGTGCTAGTGGTTTGGTACCTGACTATGGCTACACCTTC. Its translation is CASGLVPDYGYTF. The J gene is TRBJ1-2, the V gene TRBV12-5; D not certain. Germline V lookup: CDR1 LGHNT, CDR2 FRNRAP. The CDR3 loop spans 13 amino acids. The V gene lost 0 bases and the J gene lost 3 bases, with 5 bases spanning the gap.

The table lists this clone with a few counts. The gene calls are TRBV30 and TRBJ2-1; D might be TRBD1 (6 bases). V was cut by 0 bases and J by 7 bases, with 10 bases left in between. The V gene's germline CDR1 is GTSNPN and CDR2 SVGIG (reference sequence). The CDR3 has 13 amino acids. The CDR3 region is CAWSVARGNEQFF. In DNA, the CDR3 is TGTGCCTGGAGTGTAGCCAGGGGTAATGAGCAGTTCTTC.

Only a few counts were recorded for this clone. The chain couples TRBV10-3 to TRBJ2-6, with D perhaps TRBD1 (5 bases). Deletions cut 3 bases from V and 4 bases from J, with 7 bases between. Germline V gene lookup returns CDR1 ENHRY and CDR2 SYGVKD. This CDR3 has 14 residues. The CDR3 spells CAISDRVGANVLTF. DNA for the CDR3: TGTGCCATCAGTGACAGGGTCGGGGCCAACGTCCTGACTTTC.

Comments on this clone: Other DNA sequences in this sample translate to the same CDR3. The rearrangement uses TRBV29-1 and TRBJ1-1; a weak D match, TRBD1 (5 bases). Germline V gene data show CDR1 as SQVTM and CDR2 as ANQGSEA. CDR3 length: 11 residues. V gave up 4 bases and J gave up 3 bases, with 6 bases separating them. The CDR3 here is CSVVGDTEAFF. The CDR3 bases are TGCAGCGTTGTGGGGGACACTGAAGCTTTCTTT.

The genes are TRBV29-1 and TRBJ1-2; the D gene is possibly TRBD1 (5 bases). Trimming stripped 7 bases from V and 5 bases from J, with 17 bases between. This CDR3 comprises 13 residues. Germline V gene sequence: CDR1 SQVTM, CDR2 ANQGSEA. The chain's CDR3 is CSAREIALYGYTF. The CDR3 DNA follows: TGCAGCGCCAGGGAGATAGCCCTTTATGGCTACACCTTC.

The genes are TRBV6-1 and TRBJ2-1, with 9 nucleotides matching TRBD1. The CDR3 totals 12 residues. Looked up from germline, CDR1 is MNHNS and CDR2 is SASEGT. With 11 bases clipped from V and 10 bases from J, the junction kept 9 bases outside the gene matches. CDR3 sequence: CAGSQGASEQFF. In DNA form, the CDR3 reads TGTGCCGGGTCACAGGGGGCTTCGGAGCAGTTCTTC.

The V and J genes are TRBV25-1 and TRBJ2-2; a weak D match, TRBD1 (5 bases). Germline CDR1 MGHDK, CDR2 SYGVNS. The V end lost 3 bases, the J end lost 5 bases, and 16 bases lay between the germline ends. The CDR3 has 16 amino acids. The CDR3 DNA sequence: TGTGCCAGCAGTGACCCGAGGACCACAGGAACCGGGGAGCTGTTTTTT. The encoded protein is CASSDPRTTGTGELFF. Full variable domain (rest looked up from reference TRBV25-1 and TRBJ2-2): EADIYQTPRYLVIGTGKKITLECSQTMGHDKMYWYQQDPGMELHLIHYSYGVNSTEKGDLSSESTVSRIRTEHFPLTLESARPSHTSQYLCASSDPRTTGTGELFFGEGSRLTVL.

The rearrangement uses TRBV5-6 and TRBJ1-5; 8 nucleotides line up with TRBD1. Germline CDR1 reads SGHDT; CDR2 reads YYEEEE. V lost 3 bases, J lost 4 bases, and 3 bases stayed unmatched. The CDR3 sequence is 14 residues long. The chain's CDR3 is CASSYQGANQPQHF. DNA of the CDR3: TGTGCCAGCAGCTACCAGGGGGCTAATCAGCCCCAGCATTTT.

This clone was recorded a few times. The rearrangement uses TRBV27 and TRBJ1-2; D is ambiguous. This CDR3 spans 14 amino acids. V lost 7 bases, J lost 4 bases, and 16 bases lay in between. The germline gives CDR1 MNHEY, CDR2 SMNVEV (reference sequence). The CDR3 nucleotides read TGTGCCAGCAAGAGTTTAGGGATGTCCTATGGCTACACCTTC. It translates to CASKSLGMSYGYTF.